These T cell receptor beta chains were read from a single sample in a study of technical replicates of blood from a few donors. Data came from immunoSEQ multiplex PCR; TCRdb stores just in-frame clones and leaves some out. The sample lists approximately 76,000 clones; 80% to 90% were seen once. The sequenced sample was PBMCs. Receptor source: a human donor in good health. Some clones in this sample may be carry-over from other donors' samples. Each CDR3 is given with its conserved first and last residue. The D gene is left open where the match is weak. Size is stated for part of the rows, as once, few or many counts, or as a class when the clone is expanded.

CDR3 protein,J gene,D gene,clone size,V gene
CASSRGGREGLYQQYF,TRBJ2-7,TRBD2,.,TRBV7-9
CAAQGDVYGYTF,TRBJ1-2,.,.,TRBV30
CASSGGQSNSPLHF,TRBJ1-6,TRBD1,.,TRBV4-3
CATHREPYEQYF,TRBJ2-7,.,.,TRBV2
CATSGGGIQPQHF,TRBJ1-5,.,.,TRBV15
CASSVPGDYRGYTF,TRBJ1-2,.,.,TRBV9
CASRGTGDYGYTF,TRBJ1-2,TRBD1,.,TRBV2
CASSQGKSQPQHF,TRBJ1-5,.,once,TRBV11-2
CASSPWDTFNYGYTF,TRBJ1-2,.,.,TRBV5-1
CASSYSEGANEQFF,TRBJ2-1,.,.,TRBV6-5
CASSISGVLGELFF,TRBJ2-2,.,.,TRBV19
CASSVEGQGAEQYF,TRBJ2-7,TRBD1,.,TRBV9
CATSKTGNQPQHF,TRBJ1-5,.,.,TRBV15
CASSHRSSGANVLTF,TRBJ2-6,.,.,TRBV7-9
CASSVGLAALNEQYF,TRBJ2-7,TRBD2,.,TRBV9
CASSPRLAGGGTDTQYF,TRBJ2-3,TRBD2,.,TRBV9
CASSATGIAEAFF,TRBJ1-1,.,.,TRBV9
CASSYLQGVNTEAFF,TRBJ1-1,TRBD1,few,TRBV6-6
CASIGGFNQPQHF,TRBJ1-5,.,.,TRBV2
CASSKAGNTIYF,TRBJ1-3,.,.,TRBV21-1
CASSQGMMAGATTEAFF,TRBJ1-1,.,.,TRBV4-3
CASSESSNQPQHF,TRBJ1-5,.,.,TRBV6-1
CASSYGQGDGYTF,TRBJ1-2,TRBD1,.,TRBV6-5
CASSQVGTGLFYGYTF,TRBJ1-2,.,.,TRBV4-3
CAWSVEGYEQYF,TRBJ2-7,.,.,TRBV30
CATLAGADEQFF,TRBJ2-1,TRBD2,.,TRBV6-5
CASSVGVGTIYSGELFF,TRBJ2-2,.,few,TRBV9
CASSQGDRGWDTQYF,TRBJ2-3,TRBD1,.,TRBV14
CASTDRAYEQYF,TRBJ2-7,TRBD1,.,TRBV5-1
CASSQVLYSLSYPEQYF,TRBJ2-7,.,.,TRBV5-4
CASSATIAVGYEQYF,TRBJ2-7,.,.,TRBV27
CASSLYEQYF,TRBJ2-7,.,.,TRBV2
CSASSGTSDDYEQYF,TRBJ2-7,TRBD2,.,TRBV29-1
CATTYKRGPGEGDNEQFF,TRBJ2-1,TRBD1,.,TRBV7-3
CASRTGTVGSGANVLTF,TRBJ2-6,TRBD1,.,TRBV5-5
CASAPGSGSTKQYF,TRBJ2-7,TRBD2,.,TRBV5-1
CASSRSGGASYNEQFF,TRBJ2-1,TRBD2,.,TRBV13
CASSQDYGRARVDF,TRBJ2-7,TRBD2,.,TRBV4-3
CASHRTGGNQPQHF,TRBJ1-5,TRBD1,.,TRBV19
CAIRETGGRYNEQFF,TRBJ2-1,TRBD1,.,TRBV10-3
CASSSWTGKDGELFF,TRBJ2-2,TRBD1,.,TRBV5-4
CASSVRAYQETQYF,TRBJ2-5,.,.,TRBV9
CASSELEGDATNYGYTF,TRBJ1-2,.,.,TRBV6-1
CASSYSITSGTGELFF,TRBJ2-2,TRBD2,.,TRBV6-5
CASSQRQGITDTQYF,TRBJ2-3,TRBD1,.,TRBV4-3
CASSSGLAGAGYEQYF,TRBJ2-7,TRBD2,.,TRBV5-6
CASSPSATSESSYNEQFF,TRBJ2-1,TRBD2,.,TRBV5-1
CASSLVLASLGDTQYF,TRBJ2-3,.,.,TRBV7-9
CASSPPLVATNEKLFF,TRBJ1-4,.,.,TRBV18
CASSNDREAFF,TRBJ1-1,.,.,TRBV7-2
CASSQDGGVWGYTF,TRBJ1-2,.,.,TRBV4-1
CSVEEGQGAYEQYF,TRBJ2-7,TRBD1,.,TRBV29-1
CASSLKDSMNEQFF,TRBJ2-1,.,.,TRBV5-1
CASSTTRTGRETQYF,TRBJ2-5,TRBD1,.,TRBV2
CASSFDFTGGAFF,TRBJ1-1,.,.,TRBV11-2
CASSFKGAQGYTF,TRBJ1-2,TRBD1,.,TRBV5-6
CASSLSIYRGYEQYF,.,TRBD1,.,TRBV27
CASSRLPGTPSGGDYVGQYF,TRBJ2-7,TRBD2,.,TRBV4-1
CASSPLRTGLNDEQYF,TRBJ2-7,TRBD1,.,TRBV4-1
CASSLSSGSVSYEQYF,TRBJ2-7,TRBD2,.,TRBV27